The 18 T cell receptor delta chains below were found in one sample sequenced in a study of gamma-delta chains in newborns, infants, children. TCRdb re-processed the reads using CATT. This table has more than 6,000 delta-chain clones, approximately 1.9% appearing once. The sample taken for sequencing was blood. The receptors stem from a child who was a newborn, infant or young child, either healthy, febrile or measles-vaccinated (not recorded which).

This clone is categorized as medium-sized. With a much larger clone just one base away, this may be a read error. The V call is TRDV2, the J call TRDJ2; 11 bases match TRDD3. CDR3 length equals 15 residues. Germline V gene data show CDR1 as GEAIGNYY and CDR2 as EKD. CDR3: CACDNWGISAAHLFF. Here the CDR3 DNA reads TGTGCCTGTGATAACTGGGGGATAAGCGCAGCACACCTCTTCTTT.

Points on this clone: For this DNA, TCRdb reports the protein of a much larger clone, which diverges at residue 11, most likely from a read error; the protein presented here is translated directly from the DNA. This chain joins TRDV2 and TRDJ3; 11 nucleotides agree with TRDD3. V was pared by 2 bases and J by 5 bases, with 7 bases of the junction left unmatched. CDR1 is GEAIGNYY and CDR2 is EKD in the germline V gene. The CDR3 is made up of 18 amino acids. The DNA of the CDR3 is TGTGCCTGTGACATACTGGGGGATAAATCCCGGGACACCCGACAGATGTTTTTC. This translates into CACDILGDKSRDTRQMFF.

This clone was seen only a few times. TCRdb pairs this DNA with a much larger clone's protein that differs at residue 3, likely a read error; the protein shown was translated from the DNA. The rearrangement joins TRDV2 to TRDJ3; 13 bases line up with TRDD3. Germline CDR1 reads GEAIGNYY; CDR2 reads EKD. This CDR3 has 18 residues. CDR3 sequence: CARDPLGDTRWDTRQMFF. The CDR3 nucleotides read TGTGCCCGTGACCCACTGGGGGATACGCGCTGGGACACCCGACAGATGTTTTTC.

This clone was counted only a few times. A much larger clonotype is one base distant, so this may be a read error. The chain links TRDV2 to TRDJ2, with 13 bases lining up with TRDD3. Per germline, CDR1 GEAIGNYY and CDR2 EKD. This CDR3 region has 15 residues. The CDR3 DNA is TGTGCCTGTGACAAACTGGGGGATACGCCAGCACACCTCTTCTTT. Translated, it gives CACDKLGDTPAHLFF.

In this sample, this clone turned up a few times. TCRdb assigns this DNA the protein of a much larger clone, which departs from its translation at residue 17; this likely reflects a read error, and the protein shown comes from translating the DNA. The chain carries TRDV2 and TRDJ3; 11 bases match TRDD3. This CDR3 contains 19 residues. Germline-derived CDR1 and CDR2 are GEAIGNYY and EKD. CDR3 in DNA: TGTGCCTGTGACACCGTACTGGGGGATAGTTCCTGGGACACCCGACAGACGTTTTTC. It specifies CACDTVLGDSSWDTRQTFF.

This clone was picked up a small number of times. The protein held in TCRdb is that of a much larger clone and does not match this DNA's translation at residue 3, likely because of a read error; the protein shown is translated from the DNA. The rearrangement uses TRDV2 and TRDJ2; TRDD3 matches 8 bases. The length of the CDR3 is 14 residues. In germline, CDR1 is GEAIGNYY, CDR2 EKD. For the CDR3, the DNA is TGTGCCTATGACACCGTGGGGGATACAGCACAACTCTTCTTT. Translated: CAYDTVGDTAQLFF.

The table lists this clone with a few counts. It may be a read error: a sequence one base away is much more abundant. The same CDR3 is also encoded by other DNA sequences in this sample. The chain employs TRDV2 and TRDJ3; tentative D call: TRDD3 (6 bases). V lost 0 bases and J lost 0, with 14 bases in between. This CDR3 spans 19 amino acids. Germline V gene sequence: CDR1 GEAIGNYY, CDR2 EKD. The CDR3 region has the DNA TGTGCCTGTGACACCGGAGGGATAAGGAGCTCCTGGGACACCCGACAGATGTTTTTC. Its translation: CACDTGGIRSSWDTRQMFF.

Regarding this clone: This clone may be a read error of a much larger clone one base away. V and J are TRDV2 and TRDJ3; D gene unclear. V was pared by 0 bases and J by 5 bases, with 19 bases between. Germline CDR1 and CDR2: GEAIGNYY and EKD. The CDR3 sequence is 19 residues long. CDR3 loop: CACDTVAISDQRDTRQMFF. In DNA form, the CDR3 reads TGTGCCTGTGACACCGTTGCGATAAGCGATCAAAGGGACACCCGACAGATGTTTTTC.

This clone occurred a few times. V is TRDV2 and J is TRDJ1, with 8 positions matching TRDD3. J was trimmed by 0 bases and V by 9 bases; bases with no gene match: 8. Germline CDR1 and CDR2: GEAIGNYY and EKD. The length of the CDR3 is 14 residues. CDR3 DNA sequence: TGTGCCCATGACAAACTGGGGGACACCGATAAACTCATCTTT. This translates into CAHDKLGDTDKLIF.

In this sample, this clone turned up a few times. A much larger clone lies a single base off, so this may be a read error. Additional DNA sequences in this sample encode the identical CDR3. As DNA, the CDR3 is TGTGCCTGTGATATACTGGGGGATCATGAAGCCTGGGACACCCGACAGATGTTTTTC. It encodes CACDILGDHEAWDTRQMFF. The gene calls are TRDV2 and TRDJ3; the match to TRDD3 covers 10 bases. Germline values: CDR1 GEAIGNYY, CDR2 EKD. The CDR3 length is 19 residues. V shed 4 bases and J 2 bases; nucleotides not matched to a gene: 10.

Concerning this clone: This may be a read error, as it is one base from a much larger clone. In the same sample, other DNA sequences code for this CDR3. The gene calls are TRDV2 and TRDJ2; the match to TRDD3 covers 7 bases. The CDR3 runs 15 residues. Looked up from germline, CDR1 is GEAIGNYY and CDR2 is EKD. The CDR3 sequence: CACDPWGPKTAQLFF. The CDR3 region has the DNA TGTGCCTGTGACCCCTGGGGGCCGAAGACAGCACAACTCTTCTTC.

This clone is labeled as medium-sized (0.01 to 0.1%). This same CDR3 is encoded by further DNA sequences in the sample. The chain recombines TRDV2 with TRDJ2; 13 bases are a match to TRDD3. Germline V gene data show CDR1 as GEAIGNYY and CDR2 as EKD. The V gene end was trimmed by 0 bases and the J gene end by 3 bases; junction bases not matched to a gene: 12. The CDR3 sequence is 20 residues long. This CDR3 is CACDTVLGDTQNLMTAQLFF. The CDR3 DNA follows: TGTGCCTGTGACACCGTACTGGGGGATACGCAAAACCTGATGACAGCACAACTCTTCTTT.

Within the sample, this clone is large. The same CDR3 can be traced to other DNA sequences in this sample. V gene TRDV2 combines with J gene TRDJ2; TRDD3 aligns across 9 bases. The CDR3 spans 16 residues. The junction had 5 bases not matched to a gene; V was cut back by 4 bases and J by 0 bases. Germline V lookup: CDR1 GEAIGNYY, CDR2 EKD. CDR3 nucleotide sequence: TGTGCCTGTGATCTAATGGGGGATACTTTGACAGCACAACTCTTCTTT. As protein: CACDLMGDTLTAQLFF.

In this sample, this clone turned up a few times. The protein held in TCRdb is that of a much larger clone and does not match this DNA's translation at residue 11, likely because of a read error; the protein shown is translated from the DNA. The chain joins TRDV2 to TRDJ2; 9 positions match TRDD3. This CDR3 spans 16 amino acids. The germline V gene has CDR1 GEAIGNYY and CDR2 EKD. The CDR3 region has the DNA TGTGCCTGTGACATACTGGGGGAAGCTTTGATAGCACAACTCTTCTTT. Its translation: CACDILGEALIAQLFF.

This clone showed up just a few times. This clone may be a read error of a much larger clone one base away. V is TRDV1 and J is TRDJ1; 13 nucleotides match TRDD3. CDR3 length: 19 residues. CDR1 is TSWWSYY and CDR2 is QGS in the germline V gene. The CDR3 here is CALGAKEGYWGIRTDKPIF. The CDR3 bases are TGTGCTCTTGGGGCGAAAGAGGGGTACTGGGGGATACGGACCGATAAACCCATCTTT.

This clone was seen a handful of times. The protein held in TCRdb is that of a much larger clone and does not match this DNA's translation at residue 8, likely because of a read error; the protein shown is translated from the DNA. V is TRDV2 and J is TRDJ2; D is perhaps TRDD3 (5 bases). V was pared by 0 bases and J by 5 bases, with 9 bases between. The CDR3 consists of 14 residues. From germline, CDR1 is GEAIGNYY and CDR2 EKD. DNA of the CDR3: TGTGCCTGTGACACCGTGGGGAATACAGCACAACTCTTCTTT. Protein product: CACDTVGNTAQLFF.

Notes on this clone: TCRdb gives a protein that differs at residue 9 from what the DNA encodes, so the protein here is translated from the DNA. J is TRDJ2 and V is TRDV2; 10 bases align to TRDD3. This CDR3 contains 14 residues. Germline-derived CDR1 and CDR2 are GEAIGNYY and EKD. The CDR3 nucleotides are TGTGCCTGTGACAAACTGGGGGATGCAGCACGACTCTTCTTT. Protein: CACDKLGDAARLFF.

This clone was seen more than once but under ten times. The TCRdb protein, from a much larger clone, departs from this DNA's translation at residue 13, likely by read error; the protein shown derives from the DNA. The gene calls are TRDV2 and TRDJ3, with 9 bases that match TRDD3. CDR1 is GEAIGNYY, CDR2 EKD, per germline. The CDR3 totals 20 residues. Written as DNA, the CDR3 is TGTGCCTGTGACTCCGTCCGGGGATACGGGGACTCCTGTGACACCCGACAGATGTTTTTC. This translates into CACDSVRGYGDSCDTRQMFF.